What follows are 15 T cell receptor beta chains derived from one specimen sequenced in a study of siplizumab effects on memory and regulatory T cells. Only in-frame clones appear in the TCRdb table, and some are missing; sequencing was by immunoSEQ multiplex PCR. The sample has about 82,000 clones, roughly 87% seen once. Source material: Tregs sorted from blood. The receptors come from a human donor in good health.

The chain recombines TRBV5-1 with TRBJ2-3; D call uncertain. The V and J ends lost 5 bases and 0 bases respectively, with 10 bases between them. Germline V gene lookup returns CDR1 SGHRS and CDR2 YFSETQ. CDR3 length: 14 residues. The CDR3 nucleotides are TGCGCCAGCAGTGGTAGTTCTAGCACAGATACGCAGTATTTT. It codes for CASSGSSSTDTQYF.

The V call is TRBV19, the J call TRBJ2-1; 10 bases line up with TRBD2. The germline V gene encodes CDR1 LNHDA and CDR2 SQIVND (reference sequence). After removal of 6 bases from V and 6 bases from J, the junction contained 5 bases not matched to a gene. CDR3 size: 14 residues. The CDR3 coding sequence is TGTGCCAGTAGGGAGCGGGGGGGCCTCAATGAGCAGTTCTTC. Translation gives CASRERGGLNEQFF.

The chain uses TRBV2 and TRBJ1-5; D is ambiguous. This CDR3 contains 16 residues. The germline V and J ends were trimmed by 4 bases and 0 bases, with 13 bases remaining between them. Germline V gives CDR1 SNHLY, CDR2 FYNNEI. The CDR3 region is CASSVQGSFSNQPQHF. The CDR3 region has the DNA TGTGCCAGCAGTGTACAAGGGAGTTTTAGCAATCAGCCCCAGCATTTT.

This clone occurred a few times. This chain links TRBV11-1 with TRBJ1-5; TRBD1 matches at 7 bases. The CDR3 loop spans 14 amino acids. V dropped 2 bases and J dropped 3; count of bases not matched to a gene: 1. CDR1 and CDR2 from the germline V gene are SGHAT and FQDESV (reference sequence). CDR3 sequence reads: CASSLTGANQPQHF. The CDR3 DNA is TGTGCCAGCAGCTTAACAGGGGCCAATCAGCCCCAGCATTTT.

The gene calls are TRBV5-6 and TRBJ1-2; no firm D call. The CDR3 runs 13 residues. Germline-derived CDR1 and CDR2 are SGHDT and YYEEEE. Between the trimmed V and J ends, which lost 0 bases and 6 bases, there was a span of 9 bases. The CDR3 nucleotides are TGTGCCAGCAGCTTGGCCGGGTCCGATGGCTACACCTTC. Residues: CASSLAGSDGYTF.

V usage is TRBV13 and J usage is TRBJ1-1, with D maybe TRBD1 (5 bases). V was shortened by 6 bases and J by 5 bases, with 16 bases between the two germline ends. This CDR3 spans 14 amino acids. Germline V gene sequence: CDR1 PRHDT, CDR2 FYEKMQ (reference sequence). CDR3 region: CASRSSGGRTEAFF. As DNA, the CDR3 is TGTGCCAGCAGGTCAAGCGGGGGAAGGACTGAAGCTTTCTTT. Looking up the rest from reference TRBV13 and TRBJ1-1 gives the full variable domain: AAGVIQSPRHLIKEKRETATLKCYPIPRHDTVYWYQQGPGQDPQFLISFYEKMQSDKGSIPDRFSAQQFSDYHSELNMSSLELGDSALYFCASRSSGGRTEAFFGQGTRLTVV.

This clone was detected a few times. The J gene is TRBJ2-7, the V gene TRBV30; D not resolved. Trimming removed 2 bases at V and 6 bases at J, with 17 bases between. The CDR3 contains 14 residues. Germline loops: CDR1 GTSNPN, CDR2 SVGIG (reference sequence). This CDR3 reads CAWSLLGASAEQYF. In DNA form, the CDR3 reads TGTGCCTGGAGTCTACTCGGAGCTTCGGCCGAGCAGTACTTC.

The chain employs TRBV19 and TRBJ2-7; TRBD1 agrees at 8 bases. The CDR3 loop spans 15 amino acids. Germline trimming cut 2 bases from V and 3 bases from J; bases unmatched to any gene: 6. CDR1 and CDR2 from the germline V gene are LNHDA and SQIVND (reference sequence). The CDR3 nucleotides read TGTGCCAGTAGTATAAAAGGACAGGGATACTACGAGCAGTACTTC. Residues: CASSIKGQGYYEQYF.

The CDR3 coding sequence is TGTGCCAGTATGGGCGCAGGCAATCAGCCCCAGCATTTT. Its protein is CASMGAGNQPQHF. The chain is built from TRBV19 and TRBJ1-5; no clear D gene. CDR3 length equals 13 residues. The germline CDR1 and CDR2 sequences are LNHDA and SQIVND (reference sequence). Between the trimmed V and J ends, which lost 7 bases and 2 bases, there was a span of 9 bases.

The rearrangement joins TRBV10-3 to TRBJ1-5; TRBD1 matches at 11 bases. This CDR3 is built from 13 residues. Unmatched junction bases numbered 0, after V lost 6 bases and J lost 5 bases. Germline V gene lookup returns CDR1 ENHRY and CDR2 SYGVKD. This CDR3 is CAIRGQGDQPQHF. The CDR3 DNA sequence: TGTGCCATCAGGGGACAGGGGGATCAGCCCCAGCATTTT.

V is TRBV27 and J is TRBJ2-5; D possibly matches TRBD1 or TRBD2 (5 bases each). The CDR3 sequence is 17 residues long. The ends were cut back, 0 bases at V and 7 bases at J, with 21 bases in the middle. Per the germline V gene, CDR1 is MNHEY and CDR2 is SMNVEV (reference sequence). The CDR3, as DNA: TGTGCCAGCAGTTTATCGATGCATCGAGGGCAGGGCGGGACCCAGTACTTC. Its protein is CASSLSMHRGQGGTQYF.

The gene calls are TRBV10-1 and TRBJ2-7; weak D call: TRBD2 (6 bases). Per germline, CDR1 WNHNN and CDR2 SYGVQD (reference sequence). Trimming removed 2 bases at V and 6 bases at J, with 17 bases between. The CDR3 covers 15 residues. As DNA, the CDR3 is TGCGCCAGCAGTGAGACAGGTCGGCGGGGTGGCGAGCAGTACTTC. Protein product: CASSETGRRGGEQYF.

The J gene is TRBJ1-5, the V gene TRBV5-6; no firm D call. V dropped 4 bases and J dropped 9 bases, with 17 bases sitting between them. This CDR3 is built from 14 residues. Germline assignment: CDR1 SGHDT and CDR2 YYEEEE. The CDR3 protein is CASSRFWERLPQHF. The CDR3 DNA sequence: TGTGCCAGCAGCCGATTTTGGGAACGGCTGCCCCAGCATTTT.

The chain employs TRBV6-5 and TRBJ1-3; possibly TRBD1 for D (6 bases). CDR1 and CDR2 from the germline V gene are MNHEY and SVGAGI. This CDR3 comprises 15 residues. Trimming pared 6 bases from V and 0 bases from J, leaving 12 bases between. In nucleotides, the CDR3 is TGTGCCAGCAGACGCGGGACAAGCTCTGGAAACACCATATATTTT. Amino acid sequence: CASRRGTSSGNTIYF.

The chain links TRBV6-4 to TRBJ2-1, with 7 bases identical to TRBD2. This CDR3 spans 16 amino acids. The J segment lost 0 bases and the V segment lost 5 bases, leaving 7 bases of the junction unmatched. The germline V gene encodes CDR1 MRHNA and CDR2 SNTAGT. The chain's CDR3 is CASSPWAGVSYNEQFF. Here the CDR3 DNA reads TGTGCCAGCAGTCCGTGGGCGGGGGTCTCCTACAATGAGCAGTTCTTC.